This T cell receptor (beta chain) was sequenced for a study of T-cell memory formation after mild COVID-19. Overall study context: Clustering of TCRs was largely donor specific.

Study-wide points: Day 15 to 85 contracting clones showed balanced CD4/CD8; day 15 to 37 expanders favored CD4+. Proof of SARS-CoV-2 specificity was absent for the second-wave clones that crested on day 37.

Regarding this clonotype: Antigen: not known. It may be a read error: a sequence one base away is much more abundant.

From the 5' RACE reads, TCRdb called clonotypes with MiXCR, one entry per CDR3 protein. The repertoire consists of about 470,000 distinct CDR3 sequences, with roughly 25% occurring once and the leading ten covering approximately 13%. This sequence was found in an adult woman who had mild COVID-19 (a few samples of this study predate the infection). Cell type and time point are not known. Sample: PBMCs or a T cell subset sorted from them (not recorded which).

The CDR3 region has the DNA TGTGCCAGCAGCTTAGTTCTAGATCCGCAGTATTTT. Translated: CASSLVLDPQYF. This chain links TRBV7-2 with TRBJ2-3; no reliable D call. Germline V gene lookup returns CDR1 SGHTA and CDR2 FQGNSA. This CDR3 is built from 12 residues.